The clone carrying this T cell receptor (beta chain) was found many times. Its antigen is unknown. Scientists amplified the TCR beta CDR3 regions from RNA transcripts. The library came from an HTBI-primed first-round RT-PCR and a second-round multiplex PCR. TCRdb re-called the multiplex PCR reads through MiXCR, storing one row per CDR3 protein. The sample carries approximately 640,000 distinct CDR3 sequences, more than 40% recorded once. Clinical symptoms, serum thyroxine, TRAb, thyroid ultrasound and orbital computed tomography were relied on for diagnosis. Out of around 10 ml of fresh peripheral blood, PBMCs were obtained. The data are from a study of Graves' ophthalmopathy and Graves' hyperthyroidism. The CDR3 runs to 12 residues. The germline CDR1 and CDR2 sequences are SQVTM and ANQGSEA. Trimming cost V 4 bases and J 5 bases, with 11 bases left between them. Findings and limits, study-wide: In blood appeared most of the expanded thyroid clonotypes whose frequency exceeded 0.001. A roughly 81% specificity and 87.88% sensitivity were achieved by a 13-signature model that separated ophthalmopathy from stable hyperthyroidism.

This clonotype was obtained from an adult man with Graves' ophthalmopathy. The sequencing sample was made of peripheral blood. The chain employs TRBV29-1 and TRBJ2-5; D perhaps matches TRBD1 (6 bases). CDR3 protein: CSVAPGVETQYF. Here the CDR3 DNA reads TGCAGCGTTGCTCCAGGGGTGGAGACCCAGTACTTC.